These 16 T cell receptor beta chains originate from one sample sequenced in a study of blood T cell repertoires in COVID-19. Clones were sequenced by immunoSEQ multiplex PCR, and TCRdb holds only the in-frame ones, with some missing. The sample lists under 30,000 clones; 80% to 90% were seen once. Material: peripheral blood. These receptors came from a man aged 80 or over with acute or convalescent COVID-19.

This clone has more than one count but fewer than ten. The V call is TRBV2, the J call TRBJ2-3, with D uncertain. Trimming left V 7 bases short and J 2 bases short, with 10 bases between. This CDR3 has 13 amino acids. CDR1 is SNHLY and CDR2 is FYNNEI in the germline V gene. In nucleotides, the CDR3 is TGTGCCAGCAAGGCAGACTTCACAGATACGCAGTATTTT. Its protein product is CASKADFTDTQYF.

The V gene is TRBV28, the J gene TRBJ1-4; D perhaps matches TRBD1 (6 bases). Looked up from germline, CDR1 is MDHEN and CDR2 is SYDVKM. Trimming took off 4 bases at V and 9 bases at J, with 15 bases between the two ends. This CDR3 is 14 amino acids long. The DNA for the CDR3 is TGTGCCAGCAGTTCGGTAGGGGGTATGCAAAAACTGTTTTTT. Protein product: CASSSVGGMQKLFF.

This sequence joins TRBV7-9 and TRBJ1-1, with 7 bases that match TRBD1. Germline CDR1 and CDR2: SEHNR and FQNEAQ (reference sequence). The CDR3 is 14 amino acids. V gave up 5 bases and J gave up 4 bases; unmatched junction bases: 7. This CDR3 is CASSPRAGGTEAFF. CDR3 in DNA: TGTGCCAGCAGCCCTCGGGCAGGGGGCACTGAAGCTTTCTTT. Variable domain in full (rest from reference TRBV7-9 and TRBJ1-1): DTGVSQNPRHKITKRGQNVTFRCDPISEHNRLYWYRQTLGQGPEFLTYFQNEAQLEKSRLLSDRFSAERPKGSFSTLEIQRTEQGDSAMYLCASSPRAGGTEAFFGQGTRLTVV.

This chain links TRBV5-1 with TRBJ2-1; TRBD2 aligns across 11 bases. J gave up 9 bases and V 3 bases, and 14 bases lay outside the gene matches. This CDR3 contains 17 residues. Germline V gene lookup returns CDR1 SGHRS and CDR2 YFSETQ. The CDR3 region is CASSSLAGGPFSFEQFF. The CDR3 DNA reads as TGCGCCAGCAGCTCCTTAGCGGGGGGGCCTTTTTCTTTTGAGCAGTTCTTC.

This chain connects TRBV19 to TRBJ1-1, with no clear D. Trimming removed 4 bases from V and 8 bases from J, with 11 bases in between. The CDR3 spans 12 residues. Looked up from germline, CDR1 is LNHDA and CDR2 is SQIVND (reference sequence). The chain's CDR3 is CASSTHLSEAFF. The CDR3 nucleotides are TGTGCCAGTAGTACGCACCTAAGCGAAGCTTTCTTT.

The V gene is TRBV28, the J gene TRBJ2-1; the match to TRBD1 covers 8 bases. V dropped 5 bases and J dropped 7; count of bases not matched to a gene: 13. CDR3 length: 16 residues. The germline gives CDR1 MDHEN, CDR2 SYDVKM. CDR3: CASSLRDRTFPNEQFF. DNA for the CDR3: TGTGCCAGCAGTCTACGGGACAGGACCTTCCCTAATGAGCAGTTCTTC.

This chain uses TRBV5-6 with TRBJ1-6; D not resolved. The CDR3 loop spans 13 amino acids. The germline V gene encodes CDR1 SGHDT and CDR2 YYEEEE. V was clipped by 7 bases and J by 9 bases, with 14 bases between them. Written as DNA, the CDR3 is TGTGCCAGCGCCTGGGCCTCAGGTTCACCCCTCCACTTT. Protein sequence: CASAWASGSPLHF.

The chain recombines TRBV6-5 with TRBJ1-4, with D possibly matching TRBD1 (6 bases). The V end was cut by 0 bases, the J end by 8 bases, with 13 bases between. This CDR3 has 15 residues. The germline V gene encodes CDR1 MNHEY and CDR2 SVGAGI. The CDR3 reads CASSYSGAGDEKLFF. The CDR3 nucleotides are TGTGCCAGCAGTTACTCCGGGGCAGGGGACGAAAAACTGTTTTTT.

V is TRBV5-7 and J is TRBJ1-5, with TRBD1 identical over 10 bases. TRBV5-7 is identified as an open reading frame with a role that is uncertain. This CDR3 region has 16 residues. Trimming cost V 2 bases and J 2 bases; bases outside gene matches: 4. The CDR3 here is CASSFRDRGGNQPQHF. The CDR3 region has the DNA TGTGCCAGCAGCTTCCGGGACAGGGGAGGCAATCAGCCCCAGCATTTT.

V is TRBV19 and J is TRBJ1-1; possibly TRBD1 for D (5 bases). V dropped 6 bases and J dropped 3 bases, with 8 bases sitting between them. The germline CDR1 and CDR2 sequences are LNHDA and SQIVND (reference sequence). This CDR3 spans 12 amino acids. CDR3 amino acids: CASRWGDTEAFF. The CDR3, as DNA: TGTGCCAGTAGGTGGGGGGACACTGAAGCTTTCTTT.

This clone showed up just once. The chain combines TRBV18 with TRBJ1-2, with 10 bases lining up with TRBD1. Trimming removed 4 bases from V and 7 bases from J; junction bases left unmatched: 9. This CDR3 region has 15 residues. Germline CDR1 and CDR2: KGHSH and LQKENI. The CDR3 nucleotides read TGTGCCAGCTCACTAGACGGCCGGACAGGGGGTGGCTACACCTTC. Protein product: CASSLDGRTGGGYTF.

The chain uses TRBV5-1 and TRBJ1-6; D is uncertain. The V end lost 0 bases, the J end lost 9 bases, and 13 bases lay between the germline ends. There are 15 residues in the CDR3. The germline V gene encodes CDR1 SGHRS and CDR2 YFSETQ. The CDR3 coding sequence is TGCGCCAGCAGCTTGGGGTCAGGCGAGGGTTCACCCCTCCACTTT. Translating it yields CASSLGSGEGSPLHF.

CDR3 sequence: CASSQGQGTGGIQYF. CDR3 in DNA: TGTGCCAGCAGCCAAGGACAGGGAACCGGTGGCATTCAGTACTTC. V and J are TRBV6-5 and TRBJ2-4; 8 bases map to TRBD1. V lost 6 bases to trimming and J lost 9 bases; unmatched junction nucleotides: 13. There are 15 residues in the CDR3. CDR1 is MNHEY and CDR2 is SVGAGI in the germline V gene.

The chain is built from TRBV4-2 and TRBJ2-5; a weak D match, TRBD1 (6 bases). V was clipped by 4 bases and J by 1 base, with 10 bases between them. The CDR3 has 14 amino acids. CDR1 and CDR2 (germline): LGHNA, YNFKEQ. The CDR3 nucleotides read TGTGCCAGCAGCCCAATGGACAGCCAAGAGACCCAGTACTTC. Its protein product is CASSPMDSQETQYF.

The chain is built from TRBV5-6 and TRBJ2-1; 8 bases are a match to TRBD1. Germline CDR1 is SGHDT and CDR2 is YYEEEE. The trim removed 4 bases at V and 0 bases at J, leaving 6 bases unmatched. This CDR3 has 16 amino acids. DNA for the CDR3: TGTGCCAGCAGCACTATGACAGGGGTCTCCTACAATGAGCAGTTCTTC. Encoded protein: CASSTMTGVSYNEQFF.

This rearrangement joins TRBV7-2 to TRBJ1-2; 9 bases map to TRBD1. V lost 5 bases, J lost 8 bases, and 6 bases stayed unmatched. Germline assignment: CDR1 SGHTA and CDR2 FQGNSA. This CDR3 is 13 amino acids long. This CDR3 reads CASSQQGARGYTF. The CDR3 DNA is TGTGCCAGCAGCCAACAGGGGGCGCGCGGCTACACCTTC.